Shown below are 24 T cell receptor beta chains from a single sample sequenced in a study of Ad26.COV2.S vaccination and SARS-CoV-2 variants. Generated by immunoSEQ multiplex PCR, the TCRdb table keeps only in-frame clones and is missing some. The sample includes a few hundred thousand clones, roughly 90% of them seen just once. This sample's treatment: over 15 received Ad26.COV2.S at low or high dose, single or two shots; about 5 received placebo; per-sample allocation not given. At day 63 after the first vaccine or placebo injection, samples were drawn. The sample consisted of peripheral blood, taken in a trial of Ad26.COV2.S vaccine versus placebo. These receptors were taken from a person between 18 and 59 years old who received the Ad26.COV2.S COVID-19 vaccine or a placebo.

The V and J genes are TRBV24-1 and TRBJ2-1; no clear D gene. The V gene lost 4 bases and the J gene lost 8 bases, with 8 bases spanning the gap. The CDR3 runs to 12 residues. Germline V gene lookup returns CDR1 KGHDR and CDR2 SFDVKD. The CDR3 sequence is CATSDSPHEQFF. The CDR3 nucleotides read TGTGCCACCAGTGACTCGCCCCATGAGCAGTTCTTC.

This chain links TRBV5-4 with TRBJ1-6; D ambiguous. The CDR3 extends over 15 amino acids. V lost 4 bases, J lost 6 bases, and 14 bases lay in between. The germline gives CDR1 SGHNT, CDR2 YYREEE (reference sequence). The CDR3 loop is CASSPSLGGNSPLHF. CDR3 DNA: TGTGCCAGCAGCCCGAGCCTTGGCGGTAATTCACCCCTCCACTTT.

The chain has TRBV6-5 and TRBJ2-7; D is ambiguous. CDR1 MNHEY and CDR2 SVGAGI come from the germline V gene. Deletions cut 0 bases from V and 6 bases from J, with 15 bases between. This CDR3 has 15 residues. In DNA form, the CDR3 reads TGTGCCAGCAGTTACTCGGCAGGAATCTTATCCGAGCAGTACTTC. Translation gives CASSYSAGILSEQYF.

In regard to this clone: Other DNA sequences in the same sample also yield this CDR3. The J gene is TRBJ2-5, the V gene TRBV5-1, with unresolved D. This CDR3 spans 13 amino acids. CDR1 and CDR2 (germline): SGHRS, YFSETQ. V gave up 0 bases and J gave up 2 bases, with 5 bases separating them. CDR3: CASSLGIQETQYF. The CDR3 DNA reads TGCGCCAGCAGCTTGGGGATACAAGAGACCCAGTACTTC. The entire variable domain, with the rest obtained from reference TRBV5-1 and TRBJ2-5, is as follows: KAGVTQTPRYLIKTRGQQVTLSCSPISGHRSVSWYQQTPGQGLQFLFEYFSETQRNKGNFPGRFSGRQFSNSRSEMNVSTLELGDSALYLCASSLGIQETQYFGPGTRLLVL.

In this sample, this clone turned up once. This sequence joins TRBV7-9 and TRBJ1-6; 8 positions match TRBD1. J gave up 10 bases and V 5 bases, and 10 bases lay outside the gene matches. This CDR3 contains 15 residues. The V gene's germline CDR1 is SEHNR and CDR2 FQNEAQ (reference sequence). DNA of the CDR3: TGTGCCAGCAGCCCTTTGGGCAGGGGGCAATCACCCCTCCACTTT. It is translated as CASSPLGRGQSPLHF.

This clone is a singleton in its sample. The CDR3 nucleotides read TGTGCCAGCAGTTTTACCTATGGCTACACCTTC. Translated: CASSFTYGYTF. The rearrangement uses TRBV28 and TRBJ1-2, with D unresolved. The CDR3 is 11 amino acids. Between the trimmed V and J ends, which lost 3 bases and 4 bases, there was a span of 3 bases. CDR1 and CDR2 (germline): MDHEN, SYDVKM.

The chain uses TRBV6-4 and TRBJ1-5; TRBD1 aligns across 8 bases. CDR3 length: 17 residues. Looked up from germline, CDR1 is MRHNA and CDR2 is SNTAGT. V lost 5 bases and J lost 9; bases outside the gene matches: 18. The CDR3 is CASSSETGEKRGRPQHF. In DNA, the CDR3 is TGTGCCAGCAGTTCCGAGACAGGGGAAAAAAGAGGGCGGCCCCAGCATTTT.

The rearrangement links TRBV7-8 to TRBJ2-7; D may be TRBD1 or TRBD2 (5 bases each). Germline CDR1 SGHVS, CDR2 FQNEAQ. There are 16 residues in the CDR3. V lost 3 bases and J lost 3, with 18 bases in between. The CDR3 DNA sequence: TGTGCCAGCAGCTTGAATGGGGACCTGGGGTACTACGAGCAGTACTTC. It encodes CASSLNGDLGYYEQYF.

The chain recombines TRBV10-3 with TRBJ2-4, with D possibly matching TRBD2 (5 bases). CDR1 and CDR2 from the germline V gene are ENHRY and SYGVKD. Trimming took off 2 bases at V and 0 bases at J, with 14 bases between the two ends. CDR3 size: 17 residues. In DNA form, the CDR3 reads TGTGCCATCAGTGAGAGGGAGACGATTAGAGCCAAAAACATTCAGTACTTC. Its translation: CAISERETIRAKNIQYF.

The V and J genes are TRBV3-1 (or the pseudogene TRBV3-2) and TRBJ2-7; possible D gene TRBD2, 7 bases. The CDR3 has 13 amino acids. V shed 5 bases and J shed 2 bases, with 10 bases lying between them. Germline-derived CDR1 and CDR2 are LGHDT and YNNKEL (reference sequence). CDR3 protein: CASSEGGAYEQYF. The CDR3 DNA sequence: TGTGCCAGCAGCGAGGGGGGGGCCTACGAGCAGTACTTC.

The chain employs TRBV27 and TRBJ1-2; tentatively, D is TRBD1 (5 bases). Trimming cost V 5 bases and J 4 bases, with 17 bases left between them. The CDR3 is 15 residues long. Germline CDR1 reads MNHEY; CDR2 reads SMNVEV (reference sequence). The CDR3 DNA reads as TGTGCCAGCAGTCCAAATCCGGGACCCTTCTATGGCTACACCTTC. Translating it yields CASSPNPGPFYGYTF.

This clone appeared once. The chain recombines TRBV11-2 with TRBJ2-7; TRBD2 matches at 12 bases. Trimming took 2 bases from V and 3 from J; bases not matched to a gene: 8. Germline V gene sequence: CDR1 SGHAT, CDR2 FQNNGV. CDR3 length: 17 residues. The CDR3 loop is CASSLSLAGGTHYEQYF. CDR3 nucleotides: TGTGCCAGCAGCTTAAGCCTAGCGGGGGGGACTCACTACGAGCAGTACTTC.

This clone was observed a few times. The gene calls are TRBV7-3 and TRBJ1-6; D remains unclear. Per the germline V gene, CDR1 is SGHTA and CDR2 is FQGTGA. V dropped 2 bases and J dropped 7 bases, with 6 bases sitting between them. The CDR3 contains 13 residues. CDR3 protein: CASSLFRNSPLHF. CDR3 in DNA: TGTGCCAGCAGCTTATTCCGGAATTCACCCCTCCACTTT.

Here the CDR3 reads CASSLEQLDTQYF. The CDR3 nucleotides read TGTGCCAGCAGCTTAGAACAATTGGATACGCAGTATTTT. This rearrangement joins TRBV11-2 to TRBJ2-3; D is undetermined. The CDR3 length is 13 residues. The ends were cut back, 0 bases at V and 6 bases at J, with 7 bases in the middle. Germline V gene sequence: CDR1 SGHAT, CDR2 FQNNGV.

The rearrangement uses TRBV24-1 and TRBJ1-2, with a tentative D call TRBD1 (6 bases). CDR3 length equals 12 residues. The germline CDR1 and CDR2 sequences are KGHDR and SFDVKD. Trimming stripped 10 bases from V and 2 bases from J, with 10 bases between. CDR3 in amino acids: CATAQGNYGYTF. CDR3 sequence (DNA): TGTGCCACAGCACAGGGAAACTATGGCTACACCTTC.

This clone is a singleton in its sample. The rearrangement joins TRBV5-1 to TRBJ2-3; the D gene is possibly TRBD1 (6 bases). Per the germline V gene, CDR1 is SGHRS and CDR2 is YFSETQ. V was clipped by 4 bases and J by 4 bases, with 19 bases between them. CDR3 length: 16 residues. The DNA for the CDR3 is TGCGCCAGCAGCGGCGGCGTGGGACAAGGGGCAGATACGCAGTATTTT. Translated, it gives CASSGGVGQGADTQYF.

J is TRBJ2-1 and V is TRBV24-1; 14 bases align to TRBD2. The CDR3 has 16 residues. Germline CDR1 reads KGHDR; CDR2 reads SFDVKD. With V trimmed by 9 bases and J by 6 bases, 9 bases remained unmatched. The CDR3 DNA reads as TGTGCCACCCTAAAAAAGGGACTAGCGGGGGCCAATGAGCAGTTCTTC. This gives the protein CATLKKGLAGANEQFF.

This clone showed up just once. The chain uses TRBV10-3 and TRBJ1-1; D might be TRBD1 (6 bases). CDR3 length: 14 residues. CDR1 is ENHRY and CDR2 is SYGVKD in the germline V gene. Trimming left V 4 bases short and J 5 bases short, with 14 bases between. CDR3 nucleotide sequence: TGTGCCATCAGTGCGGGGGGCATAGGGACTGAAGCTTTCTTT. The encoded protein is CAISAGGIGTEAFF.

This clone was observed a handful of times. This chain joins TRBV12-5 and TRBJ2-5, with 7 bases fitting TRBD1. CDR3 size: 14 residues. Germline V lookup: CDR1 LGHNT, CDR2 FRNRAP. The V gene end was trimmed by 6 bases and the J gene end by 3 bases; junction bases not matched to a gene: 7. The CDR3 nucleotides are TGTGCTAGTGGGGACGGGACAGTTAAAGAGACCCAGTACTTC. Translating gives CASGDGTVKETQYF.

The CDR3 coding sequence is TGTGCCAGCAGCACTGACTCATCTAGGCCCTATGGCTACACCTTC. Its translation is CASSTDSSRPYGYTF. The rearrangement links TRBV9 to TRBJ1-2, with no clear D. Germline V gene sequence: CDR1 SGDLS, CDR2 YYNGEE. The V end lost 4 bases, the J end lost 4 bases, and 17 bases lay between the germline ends. The CDR3 loop spans 15 amino acids.

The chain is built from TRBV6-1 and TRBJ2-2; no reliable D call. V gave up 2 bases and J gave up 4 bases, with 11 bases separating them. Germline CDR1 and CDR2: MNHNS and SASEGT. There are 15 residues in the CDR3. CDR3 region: CASSESKRGTGELFF. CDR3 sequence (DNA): TGTGCCAGCAGTGAATCCAAACGAGGCACCGGGGAGCTGTTTTTT.

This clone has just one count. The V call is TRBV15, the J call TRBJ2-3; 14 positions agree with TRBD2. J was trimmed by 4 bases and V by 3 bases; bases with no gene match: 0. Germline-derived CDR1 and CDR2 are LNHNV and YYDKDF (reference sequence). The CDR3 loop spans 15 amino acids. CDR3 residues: CATSRTSGGADTQYF. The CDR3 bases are TGTGCCACCAGCAGGACTAGCGGGGGGGCAGATACGCAGTATTTT.

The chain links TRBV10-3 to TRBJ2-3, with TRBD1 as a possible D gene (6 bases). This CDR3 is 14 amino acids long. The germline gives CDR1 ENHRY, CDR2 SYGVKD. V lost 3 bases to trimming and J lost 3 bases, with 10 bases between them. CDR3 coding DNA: TGTGCCATCAGTGATTCACAGGGTACAGATACGCAGTATTTT. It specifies CAISDSQGTDTQYF.

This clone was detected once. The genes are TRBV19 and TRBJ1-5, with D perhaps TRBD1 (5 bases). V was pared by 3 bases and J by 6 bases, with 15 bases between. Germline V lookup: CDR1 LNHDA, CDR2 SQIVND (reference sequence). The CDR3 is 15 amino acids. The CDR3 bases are TGTGCCAGTAGTATCCCCAGGCAGGGAGGTCAGCCCCAGCATTTT. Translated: CASSIPRQGGQPQHF.